The 9 T cell receptor beta chains presented below share a single source sample, sequenced in a study of cytomegalovirus exposure and HLA in healthy donors (dated by TCRdb to 2016 to 2017). Libraries were built with the immunoSEQ multiplex PCR assay. The multiplex PCR relied on a mix of 60 forward primers for TCR Vbeta segments and 13 reverse primers for TCR Jbeta segments. TCRdb stores this immuneACCESS table with in-frame sequences only. Part of the clones is absent; in the studies checked, under half of the shortfall reflects unresolved V genes, and no reason is known for the rest. The sample table gives more than 130,000 clones. In total, the top ten clones hold approximately 2.4% of the sample. Sequenced material: PBMCs. The source is a man aged 35 to 55 in good health and CMV-seronegative.

This chain links TRBV19 with TRBJ2-2; possible D gene TRBD2, 6 bases. CDR1 and CDR2 from the germline V gene are LNHDA and SQIVND (reference sequence). Trimming took off 6 bases at V and 3 bases at J, with 17 bases between the two ends. CDR3 length equals 16 residues. The CDR3 reads CASSSKGLGYTGELFF. CDR3 DNA sequence: TGTGCCAGTAGCTCAAAGGGACTGGGATACACCGGGGAGCTGTTTTTT.

The J gene is TRBJ1-1, the V gene TRBV19, with D uncertain. Trimming took 6 bases from V and 1 from J, leaving 12 bases between them. From germline, CDR1 is LNHDA and CDR2 SQIVND (reference sequence). The CDR3 sequence is 14 residues long. CDR3 amino acids: CASSRREGNTEAFF. In DNA, the CDR3 is TGTGCCAGTAGCAGAAGGGAGGGGAACACTGAAGCTTTCTTT.

The chain employs TRBV28 and TRBJ1-5; D ambiguous. Trimming removed 5 bases from V and 2 bases from J, with 13 bases in between. CDR3 length equals 15 residues. The germline gives CDR1 MDHEN, CDR2 SYDVKM. As DNA, the CDR3 is TGTGCCAGCAGTGTTAACAGTATTGGCAATCAGCCCCAGCATTTT. As protein: CASSVNSIGNQPQHF.

This chain links TRBV28 with TRBJ2-5; 7 nucleotides match TRBD2. This CDR3 has 13 residues. Germline trimming cut 7 bases from V and 4 bases from J; bases unmatched to any gene: 6. The germline CDR1 and CDR2 sequences are MDHEN and SYDVKM. The CDR3 DNA reads TGTGCCAGCAAACGCGGGGGTCGAGAGACCCAGTACTTC. It yields the protein CASKRGGRETQYF.

V is TRBV4-3 and J is TRBJ1-3, with D possibly matching TRBD1 (6 bases). This CDR3 has 14 residues. Germline-derived CDR1 and CDR2 are LGHNA and YSLEER. Trimming stripped 4 bases from V and 4 bases from J, with 11 bases between. The CDR3 bases are TGCGCCAGCAGCCCACAGGGTCTCGGAAACACCATATATTTT. It is translated as CASSPQGLGNTIYF.

The chain has TRBV6-5 and TRBJ2-7; a possible D gene is TRBD2 (5 bases). V shed 2 bases and J shed 2 bases, with 10 bases lying between them. The CDR3 is 14 amino acids. The germline gives CDR1 MNHEY, CDR2 SVGAGI. CDR3 amino acids: CASSYPSRPYEQYF. CDR3 coding DNA: TGTGCCAGCAGTTACCCTAGCCGACCCTACGAGCAGTACTTC.

The rearrangement joins TRBV5-6 to TRBJ2-3, with D maybe TRBD2 (8 bases). V was trimmed by 0 bases and J by 9 bases, leaving 20 bases between them. The CDR3 totals 16 residues. The V gene's germline CDR1 is SGHDT and CDR2 YYEEEE. In DNA form, the CDR3 reads TGTGCCAGCAGCTTGGAGGTTACGGGAGGGGGCCTCACGCAGTATTTT. Translated: CASSLEVTGGGLTQYF. Based on the CDR3 plus reference TRBV5-6 and TRBJ2-3, the full variable domain is DAGVTQSPTHLIKTRGQQVTLRCSPKSGHDTVSWYQQALGQGPQFIFQYYEEEERQRGNFPDRFSGHQFPNYSSELNVNALLLGDSALYLCASSLEVTGGGLTQYFGPGTRLTVL.

The chain carries TRBV27 and TRBJ1-1; D is perhaps TRBD1 (6 bases). The CDR3 contains 15 residues. Germline lookup yields CDR1 MNHEY and CDR2 SMNVEV (reference sequence). Deletions cut 5 bases from V and 0 bases from J, with 13 bases between. Here the CDR3 DNA reads TGTGCCAGCAGTCTCACCGGGACACTGAACACTGAAGCTTTCTTT. Its translation is CASSLTGTLNTEAFF.

The chain has TRBV27 and TRBJ2-3, with D possibly being TRBD1 (6 bases). Per the germline V gene, CDR1 is MNHEY and CDR2 is SMNVEV (reference sequence). The V and J ends lost 7 bases and 3 bases respectively, with 14 bases between them. There are 14 residues in the CDR3. CDR3 nucleotides: TGTGCCAGCACAATCACAGGGTTAACAGATACGCAGTATTTT. As protein: CASTITGLTDTQYF.